One TCR beta chain is described in this entry. The table came from immunoSEQ multiplex PCR; TCRdb's copy has only in-frame clones and leaves some out. The table lists 25,000 to 30,000 clones, more than 70% of them singletons. CDR3 size: 14 residues. The V end lost 2 bases, the J end lost 8 bases, and 15 bases lay between the germline ends. CDR1 and CDR2 from the germline V gene are SEHNR and FQNEAQ (reference sequence). The data were taken from a study of blood T cell repertoires in COVID-19. This sequence joins TRBV7-9 and TRBJ1-2; a possible D gene is TRBD1 (5 bases). The source is a man aged 80 or over with active COVID-19. Sequencing input: peripheral blood. The CDR3 DNA sequence: TGTGCCAGCAGCTTAAAATCGGGGGTCGGCGGCTACACCTTC. Amino acid sequence: CASSLKSGVGGYTF.